Below, 15 T cell receptor beta chains from the same sample are listed, as sequenced in a study of shared clonotypes between healthy human individuals. Libraries were prepared by immunoSEQ multiplex PCR; TCRdb keeps only in-frame clonotypes and omits some of them. The sample has around 100,000 clones; less than 80% are singletons. Material: memory CD8+ T cells sorted from blood. The subset here: CD45RO+ cells pooled with CCR7-negative TemRA cells. Source of these receptors: a woman in her twenties or thirties in good health.

The genes are TRBV2 and TRBJ2-1; D gene uncertain. In germline, CDR1 is SNHLY, CDR2 FYNNEI. The V and J ends lost 3 bases and 13 bases respectively, with 10 bases between them. This CDR3 has 11 amino acids. The CDR3 reads CASSELWGQFF. CDR3 sequence (DNA): TGTGCCAGCAGTGAGTTATGGGGACAGTTCTTC.

The chain recombines TRBV19 with TRBJ1-2; tentative D call: TRBD1 (5 bases). Trimming removed 7 bases from V and 4 bases from J, with 28 bases in between. The germline V gene encodes CDR1 LNHDA and CDR2 SQIVND (reference sequence). CDR3 length: 18 residues. Here the CDR3 DNA reads TGTGCCAGTAAAGTTTTCGCGCGAAAGACAGAGTCTGGCTATGGCTACACCTTC. Its protein product is CASKVFARKTESGYGYTF.

The chain has TRBV5-1 and TRBJ1-2, with 7 bases aligning to TRBD1. Trimming removed 5 bases from V and 4 bases from J; junction bases left unmatched: 5. The CDR3 extends over 13 amino acids. CDR1 is SGHRS, CDR2 YFSETQ, per germline. CDR3 in amino acids: CASRGDSSYGYTF. The CDR3, as DNA: TGCGCCAGCAGGGGGGACAGTAGCTATGGCTACACCTTC.

This clone came up many times. This chain links TRBV2 with TRBJ2-2; D is perhaps TRBD2 (7 bases). Germline values: CDR1 SNHLY, CDR2 FYNNEI. Trimming took 8 bases from V and 6 from J, leaving 19 bases between them. The CDR3 consists of 15 residues. The CDR3 DNA follows: TGTGCCAGCTCTCAGGGGAGGGTCAGCCCCGGGGAGCTGTTTTTT. Translating it yields CASSQGRVSPGELFF.

This clone was picked up a small number of times. CDR3 nucleotides: TGTGCCAGTAGTATAGGCGACAGGGTCGTCTATAATGAGCAGTTCTTC. This gives the protein CASSIGDRVVYNEQFF. The V and J genes are TRBV19 and TRBJ2-1; TRBD1 matches 7 bases. J gave up 7 bases and V 1 base, and 10 bases lay outside the gene matches. CDR1 and CDR2 from the germline V gene are LNHDA and SQIVND (reference sequence). The CDR3 contains 16 residues.

The DNA of the CDR3 is TGCAGCGGATGGGAGGAATTTCGACGGGGAGAGCAGTTCTTC. Translation gives CSGWEEFRRGEQFF. This rearrangement joins TRBV29-1 to TRBJ2-1; a weak D match, TRBD2 (6 bases). The ends were cut back, 7 bases at V and 10 bases at J, with 23 bases in the middle. The CDR3 has 14 amino acids. Germline CDR1 is SQVTM and CDR2 is ANQGSEA.

This clone was detected ten times or more. The chain combines TRBV9 with TRBJ2-6; D remains ambiguous. The CDR3 is 12 amino acids. Germline CDR1 reads SGDLS; CDR2 reads YYNGEE. Between the trimmed V and J ends, which lost 3 bases and 4 bases, there was a span of 2 bases. The chain's CDR3 is CASSAGANVLTF. CDR3 coding DNA: TGTGCCAGCAGCGCCGGGGCCAACGTCCTGACTTTC.

This clone occurred once. V is TRBV28 and J is TRBJ2-5; D uncertain. CDR1 and CDR2 (germline): MDHEN, SYDVKM. V was pared by 2 bases and J by 7 bases, with 8 bases between. The CDR3 extends over 12 amino acids. The DNA of the CDR3 is TGTGCCAGCAGTTTAGGTAGGGCGACCCAGTACTTC. The encoded protein is CASSLGRATQYF.

The gene calls are TRBV27 and TRBJ2-7; 9 bases agree with TRBD2. The J segment lost 2 bases and the V segment lost 5 bases, leaving 7 bases of the junction unmatched. Germline CDR1 reads MNHEY; CDR2 reads SMNVEV (reference sequence). This CDR3 has 15 residues. The CDR3, as DNA: TGTGCCAGCAGTCTTGCGACTAGCGGCCCCTACGAGCAGTACTTC. This sequence encodes CASSLATSGPYEQYF.

V and J are TRBV7-9 and TRBJ1-2, with 7 bases matching TRBD1. Trimming cost V 5 bases and J 6 bases; bases outside gene matches: 21. The CDR3 is 18 amino acids. Germline CDR1 SEHNR, CDR2 FQNEAQ (reference sequence). The CDR3 reads CASSQELPEPRDRNGYTF. Here the CDR3 DNA reads TGTGCCAGCAGCCAAGAATTGCCTGAGCCCCGGGACAGAAATGGCTACACCTTC.

This clone was seen repeatedly, ten times or more. The chain recombines TRBV9 with TRBJ1-2; D is ambiguous. The germline CDR1 and CDR2 sequences are SGDLS and YYNGEE. This CDR3 has 14 amino acids. Trimming cost V 0 bases and J 3 bases, with 9 bases left between them. The CDR3 sequence: CASSVGSDHYGYTF. CDR3 DNA: TGTGCCAGCAGCGTAGGATCTGATCACTATGGCTACACCTTC.

This chain links TRBV10-3 with TRBJ1-2, with a possible D match to TRBD1 (6 bases). Germline values: CDR1 ENHRY, CDR2 SYGVKD. V was clipped by 6 bases and J by 7 bases, with 12 bases between them. The CDR3 is made up of 12 amino acids. The CDR3 reads CAISNYRAGYTF. The CDR3 DNA follows: TGTGCCATCAGCAATTACAGGGCTGGCTACACCTTC.

The rearrangement links TRBV5-1 to TRBJ2-5; D is possibly TRBD1 or TRBD2 (5 bases each). The CDR3 covers 16 residues. CDR1 is SGHRS, CDR2 YFSETQ, per germline. V was pared by 5 bases and J by 0 bases, with 17 bases between. In DNA, the CDR3 is TGCGCCAGCAGTTTTCAGGGAGACCTGTACCAAGAGACCCAGTACTTC. It specifies CASSFQGDLYQETQYF.

CDR3 nucleotides: TGTGCCAGCAGTTTAGCGGGCGGCGGGGCCTACAATGAGCAGTTCTTC. Translated: CASSLAGGGAYNEQFF. The rearrangement links TRBV27 to TRBJ2-1; D might be TRBD2 (6 bases). Trimming shortened V by 2 bases and J by 2 bases, and 13 bases separated the two germline ends. The CDR3 length is 16 residues. Germline CDR1 is MNHEY and CDR2 is SMNVEV (reference sequence).

The V gene is TRBV4-1, the J gene TRBJ2-7; a possible D gene is TRBD1 (6 bases). The CDR3 runs 14 residues. Germline loops: CDR1 MGHRA, CDR2 YSYEKL. The V gene lost 4 bases and the J gene lost 3 bases, with 13 bases spanning the gap. As DNA, the CDR3 is TGCGCCAGCAGCCCAGGGGTAATCGGCTACGAGCAGTACTTC. Protein: CASSPGVIGYEQYF.